This TCR beta chain originates from a study of control samples from healthy donors and cancer patients. Profiled with immunoSEQ multiplex PCR; TCRdb holds only in-frame clones, not every one. Of about 170,000 clones in the sample, approximately 92% are singletons; the top ten hold roughly 4.3%. Trimming pared 0 bases from V and 3 bases from J, leaving 8 bases between. CDR1 LGHDT and CDR2 YNNKEL come from the germline V gene (reference sequence). The CDR3 is 14 residues long. This clone has just a few counts. Sequencing used blood. The receptor was isolated from a woman aged 55-70 years in good health. The chain links TRBV3-1 (or the pseudogene TRBV3-2) to TRBJ1-2; the D is unclear. The CDR3 DNA reads as TGTGCCAGCAGCCAAGACCCCAGAGACTATGGCTACACCTTC. The encoded protein is CASSQDPRDYGYTF.